A single T cell receptor beta chain is shown here with its context. This specimen belongs to a study of blood T cell repertoires in COVID-19. Background on the study: Donors in the United States, Italy and Spain gave samples during acute or convalescent COVID-19.

Authors' analysis steps: The assay estimated nucleated cells by amplifying reference gene primers. Profiling relied on immunoSEQ multiplex PCR, and the TCRdb table lists in-frame clones only, not all of them. V, J and clone size are taken as reported in that table, and D and trimming were inferred from the DNA itself. The sample records some 150,000 clones, approximately 86% being singletons. V gave up 8 bases and J gave up 5 bases, with 19 bases separating them. The CDR3 consists of 14 residues. Germline CDR1 is LNHDA and CDR2 is SQIVND (reference sequence). The sample was peripheral blood. The sequence was obtained from a woman aged 40 to 50 with active or convalescent COVID-19. This chain connects TRBV19 to TRBJ2-7; a weak D match, TRBD2 (7 bases). The CDR3 DNA reads TGTGCCAGTCGAAACCGGGGGGCGGGGGACGAGCAGTACTTC. It is translated as CASRNRGAGDEQYF.